A single sample is the source of the 19 T cell receptor beta chains below, sequenced in a study of immune characterization of retroperitoneal liposarcoma. Each CDR3 protein gets one entry after TCRdb re-called the PCR reads with MiXCR. The sample lists approximately 11,000 distinct CDR3 sequences, approximately 22% seen once, with around 9% in the top ten. The sample consisted of blood. These receptors came from a female donor with retroperitoneal liposarcoma.

V gene TRBV6-6 combines with J gene TRBJ2-2, with D unresolved. This CDR3 comprises 13 residues. Trimming took off 7 bases at V and 5 bases at J, with 11 bases between the two ends. Germline CDR1 is MNHNY and CDR2 is SVGAGI (reference sequence). The DNA for the CDR3 is TGTGCCAGCAATTTCAAAGTTACCGGGGAGCTGTTTTTT. Encoded protein: CASNFKVTGELFF.

This clonotype was seen ten or more times. The chain carries TRBV11-3 and TRBJ2-7, with 8 positions matching TRBD1. The CDR3 is made up of 15 amino acids. Per the germline V gene, CDR1 is SGHNT and CDR2 is YENEEA. After removal of 2 bases from V and 2 bases from J, the junction contained 5 bases not matched to a gene. CDR3 amino acids: CASSLLGTGPYEQYF. CDR3 in DNA: TGTGCCAGCAGCTTACTCGGGACAGGCCCCTACGAGCAGTACTTC.

In this sample, this clonotype turned up a few times. This chain uses TRBV5-1 with TRBJ1-1; no firm D call. Between the trimmed V and J ends, which lost 4 bases and 6 bases, there was a span of 19 bases. Germline V gene lookup returns CDR1 SGHRS and CDR2 YFSETQ. The CDR3 totals 15 residues. Written as DNA, the CDR3 is TGCGCCAGCAGCCAAACCGGGATGCTCCACTCTGAAGCTTTCTTT. Protein sequence: CASSQTGMLHSEAFF.

This clonotype was seen only a few times. V gene TRBV12-3 or TRBV12-4 combines with J gene TRBJ1-1; D uncertain. The ends were cut back, 8 bases at V and 2 bases at J, with 6 bases in the middle. CDR3 length equals 11 residues. The CDR3 region is CASVSNTEAFF. In DNA, the CDR3 is TGTGCCAGCGTATCTAACACTGAAGCTTTCTTT.

By its share, this clonotype is medium-sized. J is TRBJ2-1 and V is TRBV12-5; 10 nucleotides match TRBD2. This CDR3 comprises 15 residues. J was trimmed by 5 bases and V by 2 bases; bases with no gene match: 3. Germline CDR1 LGHNT, CDR2 FRNRAP. The CDR3 DNA sequence: TGTGCTAGTGGTTTGACTAGCGGGATTAACAATGAGCAGTTCTTC. Residues: CASGLTSGINNEQFF.

This clonotype was seen repeatedly, ten times or more. V usage is TRBV10-2 and J usage is TRBJ2-1; 7 bases fit TRBD1. CDR1 WSHSY and CDR2 SAAADI come from the germline V gene. The CDR3 runs to 14 residues. V was pared by 7 bases and J by 4 bases, with 7 bases of the junction left unmatched. The CDR3 DNA is TGCGCCAGCAAAGACAGGGTCCAATACAATGAGCAGTTCTTC. Translation: CASKDRVQYNEQFF.

In its sample, this clonotype is large. V is TRBV10-2 and J is TRBJ2-6, with a possible D match to TRBD1 (5 bases). Between the trimmed V and J ends, which lost 7 bases and 0 bases, there was a span of 19 bases. Germline V gene lookup returns CDR1 WSHSY and CDR2 SAAADI. This CDR3 contains 18 residues. The CDR3 DNA reads as TGCGCCAGCACTAAAGGCCCAGGGTTTCCCTCTGGGGCCAACGTCCTGACTTTC. This gives the protein CASTKGPGFPSGANVLTF.

This clonotype was counted many times. V gene TRBV6-4 combines with J gene TRBJ2-1; 11 nucleotides agree with TRBD2. The CDR3 consists of 15 residues. Germline loops: CDR1 MRHNA, CDR2 SNTAGT. V shed 7 bases and J 3 bases; nucleotides not matched to a gene: 5. The CDR3 region has the DNA TGTGCCAGCAATAGCGGGAGGGCCCACTACAATGAGCAGTTCTTC. Residues: CASNSGRAHYNEQFF.

This clonotype came up a few times. CDR3 loop: CASTDPRAYEQYF. The CDR3 DNA sequence: TGTGCCAGCACGGACCCGCGTGCCTACGAGCAGTACTTC. This chain links TRBV6-1 with TRBJ2-1, with unresolved D. The DNA end lines up better with TRBJ2-7; the J call may be wrong. This CDR3 is 13 amino acids long. Germline V lookup: CDR1 MNHNS, CDR2 SASEGT.

By proportion, this clonotype is medium-sized. The CDR3, as DNA: TGTGCCAGCGGGGGGACCGGGACAGTTTTTTCCTACGAGCAGTACTTC. Protein sequence: CASGGTGTVFSYEQYF. V gene TRBV27 combines with J gene TRBJ2-7, with D tentatively TRBD1 (7 bases). V was shortened by 8 bases and J by 1 base, with 21 bases between the two germline ends. Germline CDR1 reads MNHEY; CDR2 reads SMNVEV (reference sequence). The CDR3 contains 16 residues.

V gene TRBV6-2 or TRBV6-3 combines with J gene TRBJ2-3, with 10 bases that match TRBD2. The CDR3 is made up of 15 amino acids. Losses at the gene ends were 5 bases for V and 0 bases for J; bases not matched to a gene: 2. Germline-derived CDR1 and CDR2 are MNHEY and SVGEGT. The CDR3 sequence is CASSSGRASTDTQYF. CDR3 coding DNA: TGTGCCAGCAGTAGCGGGAGGGCTAGCACAGATACGCAGTATTTT.

The chain links TRBV6-1 to TRBJ2-5, with TRBD2 matching over 9 bases. Germline V gene data show CDR1 as MNHNS and CDR2 as SASEGT. The CDR3 sequence is 14 residues long. V lost 5 bases and J lost 5; bases outside the gene matches: 6. CDR3 nucleotide sequence: TGTGCCAGCAGTTGGCGGGAGGGCCTTGAGACCCAGTACTTC. This translates into CASSWREGLETQYF.

By frequency in the sample, this clonotype is medium-sized. The rearrangement joins TRBV6-1 to TRBJ2-1; D is possibly TRBD2 (5 bases). The CDR3 contains 14 residues. Germline assignment: CDR1 MNHNS and CDR2 SASEGT. Trimming cost V 6 bases and J 10 bases, with 19 bases left between them. The CDR3 region is CASSDRGSSYEQFF. The CDR3 nucleotides are TGTGCCAGCAGCGACCGGGGAAGCTCCTACGAGCAGTTCTTC.

The chain recombines TRBV5-1 with TRBJ2-2; D is unclear. The V gene's germline CDR1 is SGHRS and CDR2 YFSETQ. The CDR3 length is 17 residues. The V end was cut by 0 bases, the J end by 5 bases, with 17 bases between. CDR3 nucleotide sequence: TGCGCCAGCAGCTTGGCCTTTGTTTGGTCGAGTACCGGGGAGCTGTTTTTT. Translation: CASSLAFVWSSTGELFF.

This clonotype appeared many times. This chain connects TRBV6-6 to TRBJ2-3; possibly TRBD2 for D (5 bases). CDR1 MNHNY and CDR2 SVGAGI come from the germline V gene (reference sequence). The V and J ends lost 4 bases and 2 bases respectively, with 16 bases between them. This CDR3 is 16 amino acids long. The CDR3 nucleotides are TGTGCCAGCAGTTCCGGACTTACGAGGACCACAGATACGCAGTATTTT. Translating it yields CASSSGLTRTTDTQYF.

This clonotype was seen more than once but under ten times. CDR3 region: CASSHPLDRRGSYTF. In DNA form, the CDR3 reads TGTGCCAGCAGCCATCCCCTCGATCGTAGGGGGAGCTACACCTTC. The chain combines TRBV11-3 with TRBJ1-2; possible D gene TRBD1, 6 bases. The CDR3 totals 15 residues. V lost 5 bases and J 9 bases, leaving 22 bases between the germline ends. The germline V gene has CDR1 SGHNT and CDR2 YENEEA.

In its sample, this clonotype was seen a few times. This rearrangement joins TRBV19 to TRBJ1-5; maybe TRBD1 (5 bases). Germline assignment: CDR1 LNHDA and CDR2 SQIVND (reference sequence). This CDR3 is built from 13 residues. V lost 7 bases, J lost 7 bases, and 14 bases lay in between. CDR3 DNA: TGTGCCAGTACCTTCAGCGGGGCCCAGCCCCAGCATTTT. The encoded protein is CASTFSGAQPQHF. The full variable domain, its missing parts supplied by reference TRBV19 and TRBJ1-5, is DGGITQSPKYLFRKEGQNVTLSCEQNLNHDAMYWYRQDPGQGLRLIYYSQIVNDFQKGDIAEGYSVSREKKESFPLTVTSAQKNPTAFYLCASTFSGAQPQHFGDGTRLSIL.

This chain links TRBV20-1 with TRBJ2-3, with D maybe TRBD2 (6 bases). The germline V and J ends were trimmed by 1 base and 7 bases, with 12 bases remaining between them. The CDR3 loop spans 13 amino acids. Germline CDR1 is DFQATT and CDR2 is SNEGSKA (reference sequence). The CDR3 DNA follows: TGCAGTGCTAGAGGAGGGAGGTCGAATACGCAGTATTTT. Translating gives CSARGGRSNTQYF.

This chain connects TRBV4-1 to TRBJ2-7, with TRBD2 matching over 11 bases. CDR1 is MGHRA, CDR2 YSYEKL, per germline. The V segment lost 0 bases and the J segment 5 bases; nucleotides outside the gene matches: 15. The CDR3 extends over 19 amino acids. Here the CDR3 reads CASSQDPRTSGLSSDEQYF. CDR3 sequence (DNA): TGCGCCAGCAGCCAAGACCCACGGACTAGCGGGTTAAGTAGTGACGAGCAGTACTTC.